The 11 T cell receptor beta chains below all came from one sample that was sequenced in a study of T cells in Graves' hyperthyroidism and ophthalmopathy. From RNA transcripts, TCR beta CDR3 regions were amplified. Primed by the HTBI set, a first-round RT-PCR was run on the TCR CDR3. One entry per CDR3 protein, called by TCRdb with MiXCR from the multiplex PCR reads. The sample has approximately 630,000 distinct CDR3 sequences, roughly 17% seen once. Sequenced material: blood. Receptor source: a woman in her twenties or thirties with Graves' hyperthyroidism.

This clonotype was observed many times. The V and J genes are TRBV20-1 and TRBJ2-7; weak D call: TRBD1 (6 bases). The length of the CDR3 is 14 residues. V was clipped by 0 bases and J by 3 bases, with 12 bases between them. Per germline, CDR1 DFQATT and CDR2 SNEGSKA (reference sequence). The CDR3 sequence is CSARDPGHYYEQYF. DNA for the CDR3: TGCAGTGCTAGAGATCCGGGACATTACTACGAGCAGTACTTC.

This chain links TRBV20-1 with TRBJ2-3; D might be TRBD2 (5 bases). The CDR3 is 15 amino acids. Germline V lookup: CDR1 DFQATT, CDR2 SNEGSKA (reference sequence). V was trimmed by 5 bases and J by 0 bases, leaving 15 bases between them. CDR3 loop: CSARSHSVSTDTQYF. The CDR3 bases are TGCAGTGCTCGGTCCCATAGCGTGAGCACAGATACGCAGTATTTT.

This clonotype was seen a handful of times. The chain joins TRBV20-1 to TRBJ1-2; 9 nucleotides line up with TRBD1. J was trimmed by 3 bases and V by 8 bases; bases with no gene match: 16. The V gene's germline CDR1 is DFQATT and CDR2 SNEGSKA (reference sequence). The CDR3 is 16 residues long. The DNA of the CDR3 is TGCAGTTCAACTGCGGCGGGACAGGGTGAGGACTATGGCTACACCTTC. It is translated as CSSTAAGQGEDYGYTF.

This clonotype showed up many times. This sequence joins TRBV7-9 and TRBJ1-1, with a tentative D call TRBD1 (5 bases). From germline, CDR1 is SEHNR and CDR2 FQNEAQ (reference sequence). V gave up 1 base and J gave up 3 bases, with 15 bases separating them. The CDR3 sequence is 16 residues long. This CDR3 is CASSLVTALIHTEAFF. CDR3 nucleotide sequence: TGTGCCAGCAGCTTAGTGACAGCGCTTATTCACACTGAAGCTTTCTTT.

In this sample, this clonotype turned up once. V usage is TRBV6-5 and J usage is TRBJ2-2; 12 bases align to TRBD2. The CDR3 is made up of 16 amino acids. Germline lookup yields CDR1 MNHEY and CDR2 SVGAGI. Germline trimming cut 0 bases from V and 6 bases from J; bases unmatched to any gene: 2. DNA of the CDR3: TGTGCCAGCAGTTACTCCCGACTAGCGGGAGCCGGGGAGCTGTTTTTT. Amino acids: CASSYSRLAGAGELFF.

This clonotype occurred many times. This chain uses TRBV28 with TRBJ2-1; 10 bases match TRBD1. The CDR3 is 17 amino acids. The trim removed 7 bases at V and 4 bases at J, leaving 13 bases unmatched. Germline V gene sequence: CDR1 MDHEN, CDR2 SYDVKM. CDR3 loop: CASNSGTGVRGYNEQFF. The CDR3 coding sequence is TGTGCCAGCAATTCCGGGACAGGGGTCCGCGGGTACAATGAGCAGTTCTTC. The full variable domain, completed using reference TRBV28 and TRBJ2-1, is DVKVTQSSRYLVKRTGEKVFLECVQDMDHENMFWYRQDPGLGLRLIYFSYDVKMKEKGDIPEGYSVSREKKERFSLILESASTNQTSMYLCASNSGTGVRGYNEQFFGPGTRLTVL.

The chain joins TRBV5-1 to TRBJ2-1; a weak D match, TRBD2 (6 bases). The V end was cut by 2 bases, the J end by 7 bases, with 13 bases between. The CDR3 has 14 residues. Germline V gene lookup returns CDR1 SGHRS and CDR2 YFSETQ. CDR3 region: CASSFRDSLNEQFF. The CDR3 DNA is TGCGCCAGCAGCTTCCGGGACTCCTTAAATGAGCAGTTCTTC.

Many counts were recorded for this clonotype. The rearrangement joins TRBV30 to TRBJ1-4, with D possibly TRBD1 on 6 matching bases. V lost 6 bases and J 8 bases, leaving 28 bases between the germline ends. There are 17 residues in the CDR3. The germline V gene has CDR1 GTSNPN and CDR2 SVGIG (reference sequence). The CDR3 DNA sequence: TGTGCCTGTCAAAATTCCAGGACAGACATTGGAGGCGAAAAACTGTTTTTT. Protein product: CACQNSRTDIGGEKLFF.

This clonotype was seen many times. The rearrangement links TRBV7-9 to TRBJ2-7; tentatively, D is TRBD1 (6 bases). The V end lost 5 bases, the J end lost 3 bases, and 11 bases lay between the germline ends. CDR3 length equals 13 residues. Germline values: CDR1 SEHNR, CDR2 FQNEAQ (reference sequence). The CDR3 region is CASSGQSVYEQYF. CDR3 DNA: TGTGCCAGCAGCGGACAGTCTGTCTACGAGCAGTACTTC.

The chain couples TRBV13 to TRBJ2-1; D not certain. Trimming shortened V by 6 bases and J by 0 bases, and 15 bases separated the two germline ends. CDR1 is PRHDT, CDR2 FYEKMQ, per germline (reference sequence). This CDR3 comprises 16 residues. This CDR3 reads CASSPGVARSYNEQFF. The CDR3 DNA follows: TGTGCCAGCAGTCCTGGGGTTGCCCGCTCCTACAATGAGCAGTTCTTC.

This clonotype has ten or more counts. CDR3 coding DNA: TGTGCCAGCAGTTTACACCTGCAGAACACTGAAGCTTTCTTT. As protein: CASSLHLQNTEAFF. The V and J genes are TRBV27 and TRBJ1-1; D not resolved. The CDR3 covers 14 residues. Germline values: CDR1 MNHEY, CDR2 SMNVEV (reference sequence). Trimming took off 2 bases at V and 1 base at J, with 8 bases between the two ends.